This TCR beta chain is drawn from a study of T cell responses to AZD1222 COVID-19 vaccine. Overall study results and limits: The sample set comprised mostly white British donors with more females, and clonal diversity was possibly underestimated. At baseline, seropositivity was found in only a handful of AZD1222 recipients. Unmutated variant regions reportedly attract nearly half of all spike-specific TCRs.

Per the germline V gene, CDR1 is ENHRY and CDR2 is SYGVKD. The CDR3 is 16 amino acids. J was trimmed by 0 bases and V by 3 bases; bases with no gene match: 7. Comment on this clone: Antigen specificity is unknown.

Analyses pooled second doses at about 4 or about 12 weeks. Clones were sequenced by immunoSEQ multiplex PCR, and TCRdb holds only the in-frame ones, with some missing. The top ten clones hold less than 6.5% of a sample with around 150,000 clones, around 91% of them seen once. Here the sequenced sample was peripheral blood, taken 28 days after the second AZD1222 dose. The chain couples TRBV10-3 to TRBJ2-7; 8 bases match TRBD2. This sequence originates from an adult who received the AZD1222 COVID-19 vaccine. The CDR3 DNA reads TGTGCCATCAGTGACCATACTAGCGGAGCCTCCTACGAGCAGTACTTC. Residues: CAISDHTSGASYEQYF.